The 20 T cell receptor beta chains given below trace back to one sample, sequenced in a study of blood T cell repertoires in COVID-19. The assay was immunoSEQ multiplex PCR, and TCRdb's table has in-frame clones only and misses some. Of about 130,000 clones listed, more than 80% are singletons. Material for sequencing was peripheral blood. The receptors shown here come from a woman aged 60 to 75 with acute or convalescent COVID-19.

This clone has more than one count but fewer than ten. The chain has TRBV5-8 and TRBJ2-1; D remains unclear. This CDR3 comprises 13 residues. The ends were cut back, 0 bases at V and 15 bases at J, with 16 bases in the middle. CDR1 is SGHTS and CDR2 is YDEGEE in the germline V gene. DNA of the CDR3: TGTGCCAGCAGCTTGGTATCACTAAGTAGTCTGTTCTTC. It is translated as CASSLVSLSSLFF.

This chain uses TRBV30 with TRBJ1-6; D unclear. This CDR3 spans 12 amino acids. V lost 5 bases and J lost 9, with 11 bases in between. Germline values: CDR1 GTSNPN, CDR2 SVGIG (reference sequence). Here the CDR3 DNA reads TGTGCCTGGGCCAGACTACCTTCACCCCTCCACTTT. Its translation: CAWARLPSPLHF.

The chain is built from TRBV7-2 and TRBJ1-2; no clear D. V lost 5 bases to trimming and J lost 2 bases, with 12 bases between them. The CDR3 has 14 amino acids. The germline V gene encodes CDR1 SGHTA and CDR2 FQGNSA. The CDR3 coding sequence is TGTGCCAGCAGCCCTAGTTATTCCAACTATGGCTACACCTTC. Its translation: CASSPSYSNYGYTF.

The chain employs TRBV5-1 and TRBJ1-2; 7 bases agree with TRBD1. CDR3 length: 14 amino acids. Germline V lookup: CDR1 SGHRS, CDR2 YFSETQ. The trim removed 4 bases at V and 7 bases at J, leaving 10 bases unmatched. CDR3 protein: CASSKTGVGIGYTF. The DNA for the CDR3 is TGCGCCAGCAGCAAAACAGGGGTGGGGATTGGCTACACCTTC.

The J gene is TRBJ2-5, the V gene TRBV24-1; 7 bases are a match to TRBD2. Germline V gene sequence: CDR1 KGHDR, CDR2 SFDVKD. The CDR3 contains 14 residues. With V trimmed by 3 bases and J by 5 bases, 5 bases remained unmatched. In DNA form, the CDR3 reads TGTGCCACCAGTGATCCGACTAGCCCGGAGACCCAGTACTTC. Translation: CATSDPTSPETQYF.

The chain uses TRBV6-5 and TRBJ1-1; no clear D. Per germline, CDR1 MNHEY and CDR2 SVGAGI. Trimming left V 2 bases short and J 1 base short, with 5 bases between. CDR3 length: 13 amino acids. The CDR3 DNA reads TGTGCCAGCAGTTACCTGAGGAACACTGAAGCTTTCTTT. It translates to CASSYLRNTEAFF.

This clone has more than one count but fewer than ten. The rearrangement links TRBV24-1 to TRBJ2-1, with 8 bases matching TRBD2. Germline CDR1 KGHDR, CDR2 SFDVKD. J gave up 7 bases and V 4 bases, and 8 bases lay outside the gene matches. CDR3 size: 15 residues. The CDR3 loop reads CATSETGGPRNEQFF. The CDR3 DNA reads TGTGCCACCAGTGAAACGGGGGGGCCGAGGAATGAGCAGTTCTTC.

This chain joins TRBV5-6 and TRBJ2-1; D is ambiguous. This CDR3 spans 13 amino acids. Germline CDR1 reads SGHDT; CDR2 reads YYEEEE. Trimming left V 0 bases short and J 6 bases short, with 7 bases between. The CDR3 region is CASSLGALNEQFF. The CDR3 DNA follows: TGTGCCAGCAGCTTGGGGGCCCTCAATGAGCAGTTCTTC.

Details on this clone: Compared with germline, one end of the junction differs, possibly owing to a read error. The sample contains more than one DNA sequence encoding this CDR3. The chain employs TRBV5-1 and TRBJ2-2; 7 nucleotides agree with TRBD1. Germline values: CDR1 SGHRS, CDR2 YFSETQ. This CDR3 contains 15 residues. The DNA for the CDR3 is TGCGCCAGCAGCTTGGTGGGACAGAACACCGGAGAGCTGTTTTTT. It translates to CASSLVGQNTGELFF.

The chain couples TRBV24-1 to TRBJ2-2; no clear D. Germline V gives CDR1 KGHDR, CDR2 SFDVKD. V lost 0 bases and J lost 3, with 7 bases in between. This CDR3 is built from 15 residues. The CDR3 loop reads CATSDLSRDTGELFF. CDR3 bases: TGTGCCACCAGTGATTTGTCCCGGGACACCGGGGAGCTGTTTTTT.

This chain uses TRBV25-1 with TRBJ2-2, with D possibly matching TRBD2 (5 bases). With 2 bases removed from V and 6 bases from J, the gap between germline ends came to 10 bases. CDR1 is MGHDK and CDR2 is SYGVNS in the germline V gene. The CDR3 covers 14 residues. CDR3 in amino acids: CASSEGREAGELFF. CDR3 DNA: TGTGCCAGCAGTGAAGGGAGAGAGGCCGGGGAGCTGTTTTTT.

This sequence joins TRBV5-5 and TRBJ2-5; the match to TRBD2 covers 7 bases. Germline V gene data show CDR1 as SGHKS and CDR2 as YYEKEE (reference sequence). V lost 4 bases to trimming and J lost 2 bases; unmatched junction nucleotides: 11. The CDR3 has 16 amino acids. CDR3: CASSPGVRGEQETQYF. The CDR3 DNA sequence: TGTGCCAGCAGCCCGGGTGTCCGGGGGGAACAAGAGACCCAGTACTTC.

This chain links TRBV18 with TRBJ1-1, with unresolved D. This CDR3 is 12 amino acids long. The germline CDR1 and CDR2 sequences are KGHSH and LQKENI. Trimming left V 4 bases short and J 7 bases short, with 10 bases between. The CDR3 region has the DNA TGTGCCAGCTCACTAGCGGAGCATGAAGCTTTCTTT. The encoded protein is CASSLAEHEAFF.

The gene calls are TRBV15 and TRBJ2-6, with D possibly matching TRBD2 (6 bases). The V gene's germline CDR1 is LNHNV and CDR2 YYDKDF (reference sequence). This CDR3 spans 14 amino acids. V was cut by 11 bases and J by 2 bases, with 13 bases left in between. The CDR3 DNA sequence: TGTGCCGCTAGTTGGGGGGCTGGGGCCAACGTCCTGACTTTC. Translating it yields CAASWGAGANVLTF. Combining the CDR3 with reference TRBV15 and TRBJ2-6 gives the whole variable domain DAMVIQNPRYQVTQFGKPVTLSCSQTLNHNVMYWYQQKSSQAPKLLFHYYDKDFNNEADTPDNFQSRRPNTSFCFLDIRSPGLGDTAMYLCAASWGAGANVLTFGAGSRLTVL.

This chain uses TRBV27 with TRBJ1-6; D is uncertain. The CDR3 length is 12 residues. The V and J ends lost 9 bases and 10 bases respectively, with 13 bases between them. Per the germline V gene, CDR1 is MNHEY and CDR2 is SMNVEV (reference sequence). CDR3 amino acids: CASALEGSPLHF. The CDR3 nucleotides read TGTGCCAGTGCCCTGGAGGGATCACCCCTCCACTTT.

The chain has TRBV6-6 and TRBJ1-1, with D perhaps TRBD1 (5 bases). Per the germline V gene, CDR1 is MNHNY and CDR2 is SVGAGI (reference sequence). With 2 bases removed from V and 8 bases from J, the gap between germline ends came to 9 bases. This CDR3 contains 12 residues. The CDR3 protein is CASSYGGREAFF. Written as DNA, the CDR3 is TGTGCCAGCAGTTACGGGGGGAGAGAAGCTTTCTTT.

This rearrangement joins TRBV5-1 to TRBJ1-1; a possible D gene is TRBD1 (5 bases). This CDR3 is 13 amino acids long. Germline CDR1 reads SGHRS; CDR2 reads YFSETQ. V shed 5 bases and J shed 1 base, with 9 bases lying between them. CDR3 sequence: CASRVQENTEAFF. CDR3 DNA sequence: TGCGCCAGCAGGGTACAGGAGAACACTGAAGCTTTCTTT.

This clone has only a few counts. Other nucleotide sequences in the sample specify the same CDR3. J is TRBJ2-5 and V is TRBV7-6, with a weak D call TRBD2 (7 bases). The CDR3 is 16 amino acids. Looked up from germline, CDR1 is SGHVS and CDR2 is FNYEAQ. The V and J ends lost 3 bases and 9 bases respectively, with 23 bases between them. DNA of the CDR3: TGTGCCAGCAGCTTCGAAGGGGGGGCCGGGGTAGGGGCCCAGTACTTC. Amino acid sequence: CASSFEGGAGVGAQYF.

V usage is TRBV25-1 and J usage is TRBJ1-6, with 7 bases fitting TRBD1. Losses at the gene ends were 6 bases for V and 14 bases for J; bases not matched to a gene: 16. The CDR3 loop spans 15 amino acids. CDR1 is MGHDK and CDR2 is SYGVNS in the germline V gene. CDR3 protein: CASSEADRFHESLHF. The CDR3 DNA reads TGTGCCAGCAGCGAAGCGGACAGGTTTCATGAGTCCCTCCACTTT.

This clone occurred a few times. The V and J genes are TRBV19 and TRBJ1-1; D might be TRBD1 (5 bases). Germline CDR1 and CDR2: LNHDA and SQIVND (reference sequence). Trimming left V 10 bases short and J 6 bases short, with 12 bases between. The CDR3 contains 11 residues. The CDR3 nucleotides read TGTGCCACCCGGAGGGGTCCTGAAGCTTTCTTT. Protein sequence: CATRRGPEAFF.